This entry lists 17 T cell receptor beta chains sequenced from one sample in a study of blood T cell repertoires in COVID-19. The assay was immunoSEQ multiplex PCR, and TCRdb's table has in-frame clones only and misses some. The repertoire consists of 55,000 to 80,000 clones, with roughly 90% occurring once and the leading ten covering less than 1.5%. Sequences were obtained from peripheral blood. These TCRs come from a woman aged 55-75 years with acute or convalescent COVID-19.

The chain has TRBV3-1 (or the pseudogene TRBV3-2) and TRBJ2-3; 7 bases line up with TRBD1. The CDR3 has 14 residues. J gave up 6 bases and V 0 bases, and 3 bases lay outside the gene matches. In germline, CDR1 is LGHDT, CDR2 YNNKEL (reference sequence). The CDR3 DNA reads TGTGCCAGCAGCCAAGAGGGGACAGCTGATACGCAGTATTTT. This sequence encodes CASSQEGTADTQYF.

The V gene is TRBV27, the J gene TRBJ1-1; D call uncertain. Germline CDR1 is MNHEY and CDR2 is SMNVEV (reference sequence). This CDR3 contains 13 residues. Trimming left V 5 bases short and J 2 bases short, with 9 bases between. CDR3 loop: CASSPYPNTEAFF. In DNA, the CDR3 is TGTGCCAGCAGTCCCTACCCTAACACTGAAGCTTTCTTT.

The sample holds one count of this clone. The chain uses TRBV12-3 or TRBV12-4 and TRBJ2-1, with 7 bases identical to TRBD1. Trimming removed 1 base from V and 9 bases from J; junction bases left unmatched: 3. The CDR3 is made up of 13 amino acids. In DNA, the CDR3 is TGTGCCAGCAGTTTAGATAGGGACAGTGAGCAGTTCTTC. This encodes CASSLDRDSEQFF.

This clone was seen once. The genes are TRBV4-3 and TRBJ1-3; 8 bases map to TRBD1. Germline V gene data show CDR1 as LGHNA and CDR2 as YSLEER. The trim removed 4 bases at V and 0 bases at J, leaving 8 bases unmatched. The CDR3 has 17 residues. CDR3 loop: CASSRNRGYSSGNTIYF. As DNA, the CDR3 is TGCGCCAGCAGCCGCAACAGGGGGTACTCCTCTGGAAACACCATATATTTT.

In its sample, this clone was seen a few times. The V call is TRBV19, the J call TRBJ1-2, with D maybe TRBD1 (6 bases). The CDR3 has 17 amino acids. Germline assignment: CDR1 LNHDA and CDR2 SQIVND (reference sequence). The germline V and J ends were trimmed by 6 bases and 4 bases, with 24 bases remaining between them. The DNA for the CDR3 is TGTGCCAGTAGCCCTCGACCGGGACAAGGTTTTGCCTATGGCTACACCTTC. It is translated as CASSPRPGQGFAYGYTF.

This chain links TRBV29-1 with TRBJ2-3, with a possible D match to TRBD1 (6 bases). The CDR3 is 13 residues long. Germline values: CDR1 SQVTM, CDR2 ANQGSEA. The V end lost 4 bases, the J end lost 2 bases, and 10 bases lay between the germline ends. The chain's CDR3 is CSVGDISTDTQYF. CDR3 sequence (DNA): TGCAGCGTTGGGGACATTTCCACAGATACGCAGTATTTT.

The rearrangement joins TRBV7-6 to TRBJ2-2; 9 bases align to TRBD1. This CDR3 contains 17 residues. V lost 2 bases, J lost 2 bases, and 6 bases stayed unmatched. Germline CDR1 is SGHVS and CDR2 is FNYEAQ. The CDR3 nucleotides read TGTGCCAGCAGCTTAAGGGGAACAGGGGGCAACACCGGGGAGCTGTTTTTT. Translation gives CASSLRGTGGNTGELFF.

The chain carries TRBV3-1 (or the pseudogene TRBV3-2) and TRBJ2-1, with 8 bases aligning to TRBD2. The CDR3 runs to 14 residues. With 4 bases clipped from V and 7 bases from J, the junction kept 6 bases outside the gene matches. Germline V gene lookup returns CDR1 LGHDT and CDR2 YNNKEL (reference sequence). The CDR3 region is CASSPFGRGNEQFF. The CDR3 nucleotides are TGTGCCAGCAGCCCTTTCGGGAGGGGTAATGAGCAGTTCTTC.

CDR3 region: CASSLDYSNQPQHF. In nucleotides, the CDR3 is TGTGCCAGCAGCTTAGACTATAGCAATCAGCCCCAGCATTTT. The rearrangement uses TRBV7-9 and TRBJ1-5; D not certain. V lost 1 base and J lost 0, with 4 bases in between. Per the germline V gene, CDR1 is SEHNR and CDR2 is FQNEAQ (reference sequence). This CDR3 region has 14 residues.

The gene calls are TRBV12-3 or TRBV12-4 and TRBJ1-2, with 8 bases lining up with TRBD1. V shed 5 bases and J 4 bases; nucleotides not matched to a gene: 3. The CDR3 is 13 residues long. CDR3 residues: CASSPDRGYGYTF. The CDR3 coding sequence is TGTGCCAGCAGTCCAGACAGGGGCTATGGCTACACCTTC.

The chain uses TRBV6-6 and TRBJ2-1, with 11 bases that match TRBD1. The V gene end was trimmed by 5 bases and the J gene end by 4 bases; junction bases not matched to a gene: 4. Germline-derived CDR1 and CDR2 are MNHNY and SVGAGI (reference sequence). This CDR3 region has 15 residues. CDR3 sequence (DNA): TGTGCCAGCAGTCCGGGACAGGGGGTTTACAATGAGCAGTTCTTC. It specifies CASSPGQGVYNEQFF.

This clone was recorded only once. The gene calls are TRBV5-8 and TRBJ2-5; 9 bases are a match to TRBD1. The germline V gene encodes CDR1 SGHTS and CDR2 YDEGEE. With V trimmed by 0 bases and J by 4 bases, 7 bases remained unmatched. The CDR3 has 16 residues. This chain's CDR3 is CASSLAGTGYGETQYF. The CDR3, as DNA: TGTGCCAGCAGCTTGGCGGGGACAGGGTATGGAGAGACCCAGTACTTC. Full variable domain (missing parts from reference TRBV5-8 and TRBJ2-5): EAGVTQSPTHLIKTRGQQATLRCSPISGHTSVYWYQQALGLGLQFLLWYDEGEERNRGNFPPRFSGRQFPNYSSELNVNALELEDSALYLCASSLAGTGYGETQYFGPGTRLLVL.

The gene calls are TRBV11-2 and TRBJ2-5; possible D gene TRBD2, 6 bases. The germline V gene has CDR1 SGHAT and CDR2 FQNNGV. The CDR3 spans 15 residues. Trimming took 6 bases from V and 1 from J, leaving 15 bases between them. The CDR3 loop reads CASRDSGGFQETQYF. The CDR3 DNA reads as TGTGCCAGCAGAGACTCCGGGGGTTTCCAAGAGACCCAGTACTTC.

V is TRBV28 and J is TRBJ1-1, with D maybe TRBD1 (6 bases). The CDR3 length is 14 residues. The germline V gene has CDR1 MDHEN and CDR2 SYDVKM. Trimming removed 1 base at V and 3 bases at J, with 9 bases between. The chain's CDR3 is CASSLLGADTEAFF. The CDR3 region has the DNA TGTGCCAGCAGTTTATTGGGGGCTGACACTGAAGCTTTCTTT. Looking up the rest from reference TRBV28 and TRBJ1-1 gives the full variable domain: DVKVTQSSRYLVKRTGEKVFLECVQDMDHENMFWYRQDPGLGLRLIYFSYDVKMKEKGDIPEGYSVSREKKERFSLILESASTNQTSMYLCASSLLGADTEAFFGQGTRLTVV.

V and J are TRBV27 and TRBJ2-7, with TRBD1 matching over 9 bases. Germline V CDR1 and CDR2: MNHEY, SMNVEV (reference sequence). The CDR3 covers 15 residues. The J segment lost 3 bases and the V segment lost 7 bases, leaving 10 bases of the junction unmatched. The CDR3 loop reads CASTLRGQGCYEQYV. The CDR3 DNA sequence: TGTGCCAGCACCCTACGGGGACAGGGTTGCTACGAGCAGTACGTC.

The chain recombines TRBV28 with TRBJ1-2, with TRBD1 as a possible D gene (5 bases). Germline V gives CDR1 MDHEN, CDR2 SYDVKM. This CDR3 has 15 amino acids. V was pared by 5 bases and J by 5 bases, with 18 bases between. CDR3 protein: CASSTLGGFRYGYTF. The CDR3 coding sequence is TGTGCCAGCAGTACCCTCGGGGGGTTTAGATATGGCTACACCTTC.

This clone was found a few times. The chain uses TRBV18 and TRBJ1-5; D not certain. The V gene lost 4 bases and the J gene lost 10 bases, with 17 bases spanning the gap. Germline V gene lookup returns CDR1 KGHSH and CDR2 LQKENI. The CDR3 loop spans 14 amino acids. The CDR3 DNA sequence: TGTGCCAGCTCACGGCAGGAGGTATCGCTCCCCCAGCATTTT. It specifies CASSRQEVSLPQHF.